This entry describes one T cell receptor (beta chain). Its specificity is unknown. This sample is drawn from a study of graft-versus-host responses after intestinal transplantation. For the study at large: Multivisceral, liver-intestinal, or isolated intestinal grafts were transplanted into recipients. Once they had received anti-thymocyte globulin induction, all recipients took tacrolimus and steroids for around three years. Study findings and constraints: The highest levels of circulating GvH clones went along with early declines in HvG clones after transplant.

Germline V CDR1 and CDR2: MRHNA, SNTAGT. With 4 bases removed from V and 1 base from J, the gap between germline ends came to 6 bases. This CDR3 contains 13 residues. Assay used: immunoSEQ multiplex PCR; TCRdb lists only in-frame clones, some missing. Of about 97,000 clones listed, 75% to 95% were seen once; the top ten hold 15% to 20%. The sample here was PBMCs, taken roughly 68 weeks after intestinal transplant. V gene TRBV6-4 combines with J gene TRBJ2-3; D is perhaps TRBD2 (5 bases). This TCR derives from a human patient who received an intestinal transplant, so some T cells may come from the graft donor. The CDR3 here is CASSVRGTDTQYF. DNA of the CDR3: TGTGCCAGCAGTGTGAGGGGCACAGATACGCAGTATTTT.